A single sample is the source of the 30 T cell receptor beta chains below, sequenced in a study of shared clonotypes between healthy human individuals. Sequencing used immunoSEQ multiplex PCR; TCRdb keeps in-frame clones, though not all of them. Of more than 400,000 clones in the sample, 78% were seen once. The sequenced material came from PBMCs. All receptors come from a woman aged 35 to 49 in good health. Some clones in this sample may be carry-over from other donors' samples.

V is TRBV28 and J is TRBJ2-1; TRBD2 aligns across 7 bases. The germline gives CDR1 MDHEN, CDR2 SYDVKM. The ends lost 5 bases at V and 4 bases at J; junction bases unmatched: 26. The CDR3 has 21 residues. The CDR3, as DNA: TGTGCCAGCAGTATTACCCCGGTAGGGTACAGACTAGCTCGGGAATACAATGAGCAGTTCTTC. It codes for CASSITPVGYRLAREYNEQFF.

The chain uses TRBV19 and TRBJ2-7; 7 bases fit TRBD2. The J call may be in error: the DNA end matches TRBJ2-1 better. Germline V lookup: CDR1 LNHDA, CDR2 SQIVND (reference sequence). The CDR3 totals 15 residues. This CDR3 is CASSISTSANNEQFF. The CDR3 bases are TGTGCCAGTAGTATCAGTACTAGCGCCAACAATGAGCAGTTCTTC.

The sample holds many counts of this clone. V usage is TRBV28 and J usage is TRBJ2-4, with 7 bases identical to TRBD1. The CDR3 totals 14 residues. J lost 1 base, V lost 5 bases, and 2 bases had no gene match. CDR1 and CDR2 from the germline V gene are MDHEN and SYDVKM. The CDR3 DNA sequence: TGTGCCAGCAGTCGACAGGGCGCCAAAAACATTCAGTACTTC. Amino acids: CASSRQGAKNIQYF.

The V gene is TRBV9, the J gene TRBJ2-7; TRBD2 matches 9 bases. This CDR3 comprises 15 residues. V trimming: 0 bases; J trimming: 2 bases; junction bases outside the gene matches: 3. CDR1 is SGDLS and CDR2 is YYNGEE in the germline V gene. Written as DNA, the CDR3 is TGTGCCAGCAGCGTAGGTAGCGGGAGAACCTACGAGCAGTACTTC. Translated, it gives CASSVGSGRTYEQYF. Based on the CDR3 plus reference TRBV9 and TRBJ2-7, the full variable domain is DSGVTQTPKHLITATGQRVTLRCSPRSGDLSVYWYQQSLDQGLQFLIQYYNGEERAKGNILERFSAQQFPDLHSELNLSSLELGDSALYFCASSVGSGRTYEQYFGPGTRLTVT.

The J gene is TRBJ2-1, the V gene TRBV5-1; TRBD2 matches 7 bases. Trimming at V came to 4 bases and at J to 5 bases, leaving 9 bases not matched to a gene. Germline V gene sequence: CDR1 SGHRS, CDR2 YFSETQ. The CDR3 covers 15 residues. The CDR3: CASSITGGRHNEQFF. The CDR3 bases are TGCGCCAGCAGCATTACGGGAGGAAGGCACAATGAGCAGTTCTTC.

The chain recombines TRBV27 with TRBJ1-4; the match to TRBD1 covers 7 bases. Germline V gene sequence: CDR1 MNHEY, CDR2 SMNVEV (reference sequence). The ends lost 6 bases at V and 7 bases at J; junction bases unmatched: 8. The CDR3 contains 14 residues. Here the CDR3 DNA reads TGTGCCAGCAGGCGACAGGGAGGAAGTGAAAAACTGTTTTTT. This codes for CASRRQGGSEKLFF.

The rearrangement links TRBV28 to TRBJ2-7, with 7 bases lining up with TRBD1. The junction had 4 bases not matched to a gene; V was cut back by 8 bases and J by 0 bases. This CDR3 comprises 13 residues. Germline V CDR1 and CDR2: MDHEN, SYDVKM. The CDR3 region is CASDGDSSYEQYF. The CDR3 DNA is TGTGCCAGCGACGGGGACAGCTCCTACGAGCAGTACTTC. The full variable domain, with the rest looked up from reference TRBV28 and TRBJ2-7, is DVKVTQSSRYLVKRTGEKVFLECVQDMDHENMFWYRQDPGLGLRLIYFSYDVKMKEKGDIPEGYSVSREKKERFSLILESASTNQTSMYLCASDGDSSYEQYFGPGTRLTVT.

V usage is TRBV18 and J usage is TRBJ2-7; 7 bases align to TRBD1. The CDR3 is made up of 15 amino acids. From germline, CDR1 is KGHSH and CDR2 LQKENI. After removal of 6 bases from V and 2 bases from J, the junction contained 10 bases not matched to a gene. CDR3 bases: TGTGCCAGCTCGCCTGACAGGGAACTCGCCTACGAGCAGTACTTC. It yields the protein CASSPDRELAYEQYF.

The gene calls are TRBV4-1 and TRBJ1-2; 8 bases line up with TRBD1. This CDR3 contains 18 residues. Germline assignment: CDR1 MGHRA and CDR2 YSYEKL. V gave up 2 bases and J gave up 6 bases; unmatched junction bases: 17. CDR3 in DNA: TGCGCCAGCAGCCAACTTCCCGGGACAGGAGTTTACACGGATGGCTACACCTTC. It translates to CASSQLPGTGVYTDGYTF.

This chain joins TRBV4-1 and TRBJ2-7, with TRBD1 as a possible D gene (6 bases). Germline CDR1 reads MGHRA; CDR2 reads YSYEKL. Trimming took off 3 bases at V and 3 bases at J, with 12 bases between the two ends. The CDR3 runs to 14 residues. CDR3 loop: CASSHPGTLYEQYF. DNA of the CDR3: TGCGCCAGCAGCCACCCCGGGACACTCTACGAGCAGTACTTC.

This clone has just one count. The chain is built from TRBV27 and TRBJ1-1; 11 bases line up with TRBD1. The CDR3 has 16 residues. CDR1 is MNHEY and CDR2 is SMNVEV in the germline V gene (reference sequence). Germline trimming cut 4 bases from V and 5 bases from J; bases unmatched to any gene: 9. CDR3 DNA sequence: TGTGCCAGCAGTTCCGGGACAGGGGGTTGGAAGACTGAAGCTTTCTTT. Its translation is CASSSGTGGWKTEAFF.

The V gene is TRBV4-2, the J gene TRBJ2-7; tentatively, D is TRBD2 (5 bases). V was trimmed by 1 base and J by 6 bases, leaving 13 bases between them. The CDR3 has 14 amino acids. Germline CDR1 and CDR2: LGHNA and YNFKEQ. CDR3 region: CASSQGTVTGEQYF. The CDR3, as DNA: TGTGCCAGCAGCCAAGGGACTGTAACCGGCGAGCAGTACTTC.

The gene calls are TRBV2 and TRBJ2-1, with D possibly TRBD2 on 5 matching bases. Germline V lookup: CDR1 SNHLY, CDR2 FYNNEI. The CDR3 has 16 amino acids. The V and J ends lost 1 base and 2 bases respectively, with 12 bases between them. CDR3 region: CASSEVGRGAYNEQFF. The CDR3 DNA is TGTGCCAGCAGTGAAGTGGGTCGGGGAGCCTACAATGAGCAGTTCTTC. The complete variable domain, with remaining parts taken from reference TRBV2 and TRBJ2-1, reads EPEVTQTPSHQVTQMGQEVILRCVPISNHLYFYWYRQILGQKVEFLVSFYNNEISEKSEIFDDQFSVERPDGSNFTLKIRSTKLEDSAMYFCASSEVGRGAYNEQFFGPGTRLTVL.

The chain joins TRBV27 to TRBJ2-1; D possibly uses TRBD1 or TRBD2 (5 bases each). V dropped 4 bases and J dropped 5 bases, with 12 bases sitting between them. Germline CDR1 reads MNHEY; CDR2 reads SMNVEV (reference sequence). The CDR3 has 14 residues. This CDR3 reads CASSSPGRHNEQFF. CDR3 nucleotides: TGTGCCAGCAGTTCACCGGGACGCCACAATGAGCAGTTCTTC.

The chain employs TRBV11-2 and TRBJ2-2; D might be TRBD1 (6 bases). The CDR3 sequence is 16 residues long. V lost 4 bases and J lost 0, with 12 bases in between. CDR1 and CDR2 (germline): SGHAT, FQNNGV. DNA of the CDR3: TGTGCCAGCAGCTCCTCCAGGGGACCGAACACCGGGGAGCTGTTTTTT. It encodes CASSSSRGPNTGELFF.

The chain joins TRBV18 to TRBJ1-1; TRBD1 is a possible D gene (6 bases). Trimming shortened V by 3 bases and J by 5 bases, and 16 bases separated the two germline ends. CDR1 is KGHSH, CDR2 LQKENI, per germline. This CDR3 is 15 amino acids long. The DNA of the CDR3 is TGTGCCAGCTCACCGGGGGGGCAGGTGGGTACTGAAGCTTTCTTT. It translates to CASSPGGQVGTEAFF.

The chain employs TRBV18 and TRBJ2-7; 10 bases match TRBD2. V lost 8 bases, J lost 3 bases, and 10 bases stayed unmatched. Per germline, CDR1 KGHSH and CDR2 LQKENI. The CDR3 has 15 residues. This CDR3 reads CASTYSGRTYYEQYF. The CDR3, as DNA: TGTGCCAGCACCTATAGCGGGAGGACTTACTACGAGCAGTACTTC.

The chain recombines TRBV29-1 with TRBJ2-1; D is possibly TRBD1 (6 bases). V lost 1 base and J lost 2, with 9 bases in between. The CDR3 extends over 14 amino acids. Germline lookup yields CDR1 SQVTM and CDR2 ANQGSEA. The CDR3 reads CSVEGGQPYNEQFF. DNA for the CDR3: TGCAGCGTTGAAGGGGGACAACCCTACAATGAGCAGTTCTTC.

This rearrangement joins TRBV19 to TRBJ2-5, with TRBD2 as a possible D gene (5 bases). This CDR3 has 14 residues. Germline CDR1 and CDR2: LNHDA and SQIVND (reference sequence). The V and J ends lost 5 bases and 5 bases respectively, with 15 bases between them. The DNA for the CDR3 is TGTGCCAGTAGTGCGGGTCCTTTACGGGAGACCCAGTACTTC. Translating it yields CASSAGPLRETQYF.

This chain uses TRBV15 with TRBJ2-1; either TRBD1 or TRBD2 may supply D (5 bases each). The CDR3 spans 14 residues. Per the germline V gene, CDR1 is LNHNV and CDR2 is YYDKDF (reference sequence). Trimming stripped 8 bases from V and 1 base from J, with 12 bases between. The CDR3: CATASGGSYNEQFF. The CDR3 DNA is TGTGCCACCGCTTCTGGGGGTTCCTACAATGAGCAGTTCTTC.

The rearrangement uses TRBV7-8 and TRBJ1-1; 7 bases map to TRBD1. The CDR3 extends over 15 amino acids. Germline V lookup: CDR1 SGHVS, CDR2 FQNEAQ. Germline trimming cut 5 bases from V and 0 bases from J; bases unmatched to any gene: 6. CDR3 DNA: TGTGCCAGCAGCCTCTGGACAGGTTTGAACACTGAAGCTTTCTTT. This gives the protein CASSLWTGLNTEAFF.

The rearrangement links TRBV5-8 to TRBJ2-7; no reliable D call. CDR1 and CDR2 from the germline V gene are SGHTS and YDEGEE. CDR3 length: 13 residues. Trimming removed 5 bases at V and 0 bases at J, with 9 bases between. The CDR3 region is CASSVGNSYEQYF. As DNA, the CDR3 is TGTGCCAGCAGTGTAGGAAACTCCTACGAGCAGTACTTC.

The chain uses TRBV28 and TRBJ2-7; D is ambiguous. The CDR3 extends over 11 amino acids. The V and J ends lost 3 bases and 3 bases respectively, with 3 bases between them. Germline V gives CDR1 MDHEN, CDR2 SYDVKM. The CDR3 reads CASSFHYEQYF. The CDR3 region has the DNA TGTGCCAGCAGTTTTCACTACGAGCAGTACTTC. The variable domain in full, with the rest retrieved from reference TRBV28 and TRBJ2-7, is DVKVTQSSRYLVKRTGEKVFLECVQDMDHENMFWYRQDPGLGLRLIYFSYDVKMKEKGDIPEGYSVSREKKERFSLILESASTNQTSMYLCASSFHYEQYFGPGTRLTVT.

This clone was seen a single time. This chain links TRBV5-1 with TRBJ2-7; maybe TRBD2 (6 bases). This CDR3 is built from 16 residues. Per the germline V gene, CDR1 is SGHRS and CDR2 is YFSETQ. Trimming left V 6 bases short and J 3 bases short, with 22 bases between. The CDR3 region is CASNPGSGTAVYEQYF. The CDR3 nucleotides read TGCGCCAGCAACCCTGGATCGGGGACTGCAGTCTACGAGCAGTACTTC. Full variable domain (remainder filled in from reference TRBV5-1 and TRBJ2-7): KAGVTQTPRYLIKTRGQQVTLSCSPISGHRSVSWYQQTPGQGLQFLFEYFSETQRNKGNFPGRFSGRQFSNSRSEMNVSTLELGDSALYLCASNPGSGTAVYEQYFGPGTRLTVT.

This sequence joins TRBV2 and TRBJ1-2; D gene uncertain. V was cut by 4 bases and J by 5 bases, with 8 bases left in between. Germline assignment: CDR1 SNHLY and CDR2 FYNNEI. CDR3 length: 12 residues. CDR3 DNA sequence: TGTGCCAGCAGTGGCCAAGCTTATGGCTACACCTTC. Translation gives CASSGQAYGYTF.

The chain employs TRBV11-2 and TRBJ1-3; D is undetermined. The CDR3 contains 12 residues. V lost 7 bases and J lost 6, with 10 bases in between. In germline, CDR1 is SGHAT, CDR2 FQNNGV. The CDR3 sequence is CASNSVVNTIYF. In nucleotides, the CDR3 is TGTGCCAGCAACTCAGTAGTAAACACCATATATTTT.

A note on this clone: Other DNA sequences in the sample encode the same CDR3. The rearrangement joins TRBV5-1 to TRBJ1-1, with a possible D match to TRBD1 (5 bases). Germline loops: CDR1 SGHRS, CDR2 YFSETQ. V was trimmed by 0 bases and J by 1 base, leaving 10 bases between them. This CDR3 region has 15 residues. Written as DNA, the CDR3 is TGCGCCAGCAGCTTGGTTGTAGGACAGAACACTGAAGCTTTCTTT. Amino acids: CASSLVVGQNTEAFF.

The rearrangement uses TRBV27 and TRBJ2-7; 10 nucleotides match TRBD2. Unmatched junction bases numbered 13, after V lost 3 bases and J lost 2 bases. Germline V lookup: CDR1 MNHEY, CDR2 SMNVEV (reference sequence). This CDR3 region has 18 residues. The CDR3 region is CASSLAPLAGGRAYEQYF. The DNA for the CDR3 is TGTGCCAGCAGTTTGGCCCCCTTAGCGGGAGGTCGCGCCTACGAGCAGTACTTC.

CDR3 DNA: TGTGCCAGCAGCTTAAATTGGCAGGGTGGTGGTGAAGCTTTCTTT. Translation: CASSLNWQGGGEAFF. V gene TRBV7-2 combines with J gene TRBJ1-1, with D possibly TRBD1 on 5 matching bases. The CDR3 consists of 15 residues. V was trimmed by 2 bases and J by 7 bases, leaving 17 bases between them. Germline V gene data show CDR1 as SGHTA and CDR2 as FQGNSA.

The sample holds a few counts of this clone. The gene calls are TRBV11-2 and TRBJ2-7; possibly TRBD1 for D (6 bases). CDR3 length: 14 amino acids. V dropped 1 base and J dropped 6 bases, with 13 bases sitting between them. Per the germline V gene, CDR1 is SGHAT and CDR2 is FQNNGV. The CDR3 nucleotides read TGTGCCAGCAGCTTAGGAGTGGCAGGGGCCGAGCAGTACTTC. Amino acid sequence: CASSLGVAGAEQYF.